The present TCR beta chain was sequenced within a study of T cell repertoires in cytomegalovirus infection. General study findings and limits: CMV-specific HLA-C-restricted TCR beta clonotypes dominated the ex vivo response.

This clonotype was detected only a few times. What it recognizes is unknown. The CDR3 extends over 15 amino acids. Germline CDR1 MNHNS, CDR2 SASEGT. V was pared by 6 bases and J by 5 bases, with 19 bases between. TCRdb redid the calling of the reads with MiXCR, one entry per CDR3 protein. Of about 890,000 distinct CDR3 sequences listed, around 30% are singletons. The rearrangement links TRBV6-1 to TRBJ1-2; a weak D match, TRBD1 (6 bases). Material: cultured CD8+ T cells from PBMCs, obtained from culture after CMV antigen stimulation. The TCR was taken from a human donor in good health (CMV status not recorded). Some clones in this sample may be carry-over from other donors' samples. In DNA form, the CDR3 reads TGTGCCAGCAGCCCACAGGGACTGCGGAGGTATGGCTACACCTTC. It codes for CASSPQGLRRYGYTF.